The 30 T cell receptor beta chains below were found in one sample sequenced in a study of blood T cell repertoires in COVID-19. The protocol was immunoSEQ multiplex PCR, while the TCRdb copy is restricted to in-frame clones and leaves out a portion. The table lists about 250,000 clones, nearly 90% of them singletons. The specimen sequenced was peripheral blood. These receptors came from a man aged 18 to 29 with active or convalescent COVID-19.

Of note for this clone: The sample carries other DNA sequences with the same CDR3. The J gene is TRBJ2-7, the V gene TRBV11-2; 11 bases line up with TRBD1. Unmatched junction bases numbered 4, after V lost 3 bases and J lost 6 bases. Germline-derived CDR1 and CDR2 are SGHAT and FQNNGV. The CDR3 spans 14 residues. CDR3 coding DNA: TGTGCCAGCAGCTTCGGACAGGGGGCGTTCGAGCAGTACTTC. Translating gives CASSFGQGAFEQYF.

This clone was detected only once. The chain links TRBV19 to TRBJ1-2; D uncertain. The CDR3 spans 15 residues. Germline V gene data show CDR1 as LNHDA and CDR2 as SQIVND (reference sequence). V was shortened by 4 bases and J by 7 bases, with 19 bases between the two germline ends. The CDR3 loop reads CASSKLELHGSGYTF. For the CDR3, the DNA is TGTGCCAGTAGTAAATTAGAACTCCACGGGAGTGGCTACACCTTC.

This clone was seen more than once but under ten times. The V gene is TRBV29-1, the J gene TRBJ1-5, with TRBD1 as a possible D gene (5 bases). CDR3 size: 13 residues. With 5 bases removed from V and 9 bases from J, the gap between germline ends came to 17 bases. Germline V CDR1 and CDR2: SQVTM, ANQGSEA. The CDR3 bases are TGCAGCGTTACCGACGGGGGTACAACGCCCCAGCATTTT. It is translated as CSVTDGGTTPQHF.

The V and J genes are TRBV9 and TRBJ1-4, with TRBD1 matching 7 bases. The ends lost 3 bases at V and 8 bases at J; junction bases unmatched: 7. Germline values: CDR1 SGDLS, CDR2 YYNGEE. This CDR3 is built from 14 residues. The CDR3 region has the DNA TGTGCCAGCAGCGGCAGGGGGTTTGAGGAAAAACTGTTTTTT. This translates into CASSGRGFEEKLFF.

The CDR3 sequence: CASSDTRRELFF. The CDR3, as DNA: TGTGCCAGCAGCGATACTCGTCGGGAGCTGTTTTTT. The rearrangement links TRBV7-2 to TRBJ2-2; no clear D gene. Trimming cost V 5 bases and J 9 bases, with 10 bases left between them. This CDR3 has 12 residues. CDR1 and CDR2 (germline): SGHTA, FQGNSA.

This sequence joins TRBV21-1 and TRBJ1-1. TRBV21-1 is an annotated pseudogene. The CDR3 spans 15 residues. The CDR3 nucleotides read TGTGCCAGCAGCACCCTAGGCGTGGGGAACACTGAAGCTTTCTTT. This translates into CASSTLGVGNTEAFF.

The CDR3 sequence: CASSETRAGGHRPQHF. The CDR3 DNA is TGTGCCAGCAGCGAAACCCGGGCTGGGGGCCATCGGCCCCAGCATTTT. The V gene is TRBV21-1, the J gene TRBJ1-5; the table assigns TRBD1, which was not confirmed against the DNA. TRBV21-1 is labeled a pseudogene. The CDR3 is made up of 16 amino acids.

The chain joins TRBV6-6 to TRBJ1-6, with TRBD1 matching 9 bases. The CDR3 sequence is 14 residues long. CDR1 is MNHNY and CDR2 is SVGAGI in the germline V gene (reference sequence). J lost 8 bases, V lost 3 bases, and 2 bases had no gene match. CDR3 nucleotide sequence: TGTGCCAGCAGTTATAGGGACAGGGATTCACCCCTCCACTTT. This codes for CASSYRDRDSPLHF.

In nucleotides, the CDR3 is TGTGCCAGCAGTGGGACAGGGGGCACGGAACCATATGGCTACACCTTC. It specifies CASSGTGGTEPYGYTF. This rearrangement joins TRBV27 to TRBJ1-2; 12 nucleotides match TRBD1. The germline V gene has CDR1 MNHEY and CDR2 SMNVEV (reference sequence). Trimming removed 5 bases from V and 5 bases from J; junction bases left unmatched: 9. This CDR3 contains 16 residues.

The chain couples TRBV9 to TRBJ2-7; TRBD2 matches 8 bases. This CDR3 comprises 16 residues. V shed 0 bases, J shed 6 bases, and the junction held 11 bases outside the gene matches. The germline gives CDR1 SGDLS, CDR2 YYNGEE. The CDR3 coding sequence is TGTGCCAGCAGCGTAGCCTCAGCGGGAGATCCCCGCGAGCAGTACTTC. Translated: CASSVASAGDPREQYF.

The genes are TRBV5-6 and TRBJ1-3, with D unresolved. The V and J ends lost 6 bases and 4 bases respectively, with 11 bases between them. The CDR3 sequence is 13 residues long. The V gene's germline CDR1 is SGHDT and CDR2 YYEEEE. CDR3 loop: CASMRGEGNTIYF. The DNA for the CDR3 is TGTGCCAGCATGCGGGGAGAAGGAAACACCATATATTTT.

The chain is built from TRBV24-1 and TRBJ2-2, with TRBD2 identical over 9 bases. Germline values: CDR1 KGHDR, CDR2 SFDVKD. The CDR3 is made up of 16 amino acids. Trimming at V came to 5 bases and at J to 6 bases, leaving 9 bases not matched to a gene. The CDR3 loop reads CATSGFGGRAPGELFF. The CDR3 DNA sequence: TGTGCCACCAGTGGCTTTGGCGGGAGGGCCCCCGGGGAGCTGTTTTTT.

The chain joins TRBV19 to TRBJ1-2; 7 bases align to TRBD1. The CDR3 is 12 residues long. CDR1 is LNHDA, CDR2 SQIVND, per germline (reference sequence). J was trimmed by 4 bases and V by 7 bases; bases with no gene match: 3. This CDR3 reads CASIGDSYGYTF. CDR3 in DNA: TGTGCCAGTATTGGGGACAGCTATGGCTACACCTTC.

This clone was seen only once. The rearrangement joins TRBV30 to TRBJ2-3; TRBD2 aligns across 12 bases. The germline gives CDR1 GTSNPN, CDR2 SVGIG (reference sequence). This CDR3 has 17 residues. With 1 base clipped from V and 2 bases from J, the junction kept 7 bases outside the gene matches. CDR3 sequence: CAWSASGTSGFTDTQYF. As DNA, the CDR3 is TGTGCCTGGAGTGCTTCCGGGACTAGCGGGTTCACAGATACGCAGTATTTT. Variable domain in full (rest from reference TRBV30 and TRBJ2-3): SQTIHQWPATLVQPVGSPLSLECTVEGTSNPNLYWYRQAAGRGLQLLFYSVGIGQISSEVPQNLSASRPQDRQFILSSKKLLLSDSGFYLCAWSASGTSGFTDTQYFGPGTRLTVL.

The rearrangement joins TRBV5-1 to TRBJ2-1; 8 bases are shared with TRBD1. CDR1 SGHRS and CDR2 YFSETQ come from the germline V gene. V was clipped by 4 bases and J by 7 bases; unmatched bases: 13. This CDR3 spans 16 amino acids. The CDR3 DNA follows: TGCGCCAGCAGCCAACACCAGGGGGCTTTGGGGAATGAGCAGTTCTTC. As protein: CASSQHQGALGNEQFF.

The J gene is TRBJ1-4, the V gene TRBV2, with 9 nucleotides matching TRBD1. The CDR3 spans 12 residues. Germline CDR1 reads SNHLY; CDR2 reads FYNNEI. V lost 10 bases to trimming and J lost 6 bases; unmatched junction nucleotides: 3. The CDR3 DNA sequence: TGTGCCACCAGGGACAGGGATGAAAAACTGTTTTTT. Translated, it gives CATRDRDEKLFF.

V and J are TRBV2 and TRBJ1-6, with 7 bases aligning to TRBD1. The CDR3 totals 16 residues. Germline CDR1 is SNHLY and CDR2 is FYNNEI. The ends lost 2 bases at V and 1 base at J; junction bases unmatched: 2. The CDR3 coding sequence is TGTGCCAGCAGTGAACAGGGGGGATCCTATAATTCACCCCTCCACTTT. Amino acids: CASSEQGGSYNSPLHF.

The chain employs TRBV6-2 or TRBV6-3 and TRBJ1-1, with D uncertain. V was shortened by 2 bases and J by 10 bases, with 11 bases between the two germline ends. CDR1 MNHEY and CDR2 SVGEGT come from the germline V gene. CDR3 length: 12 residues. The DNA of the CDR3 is TGTGCCAGCAGTTACGGGGAGGGTCCAGCTTTCTTT. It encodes CASSYGEGPAFF.

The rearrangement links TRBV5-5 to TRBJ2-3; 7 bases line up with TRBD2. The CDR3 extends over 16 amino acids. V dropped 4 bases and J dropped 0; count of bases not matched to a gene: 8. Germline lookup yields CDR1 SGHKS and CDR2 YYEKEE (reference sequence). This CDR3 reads CASSLPMGGSTDTQYF. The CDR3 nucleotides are TGTGCCAGCAGCCTCCCGATGGGGGGGAGCACAGATACGCAGTATTTT.

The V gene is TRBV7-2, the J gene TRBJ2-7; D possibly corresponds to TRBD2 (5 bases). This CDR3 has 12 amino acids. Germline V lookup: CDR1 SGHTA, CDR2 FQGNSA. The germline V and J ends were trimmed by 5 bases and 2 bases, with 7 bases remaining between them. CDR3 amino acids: CASSPGTYEQYF. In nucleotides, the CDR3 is TGTGCCAGCAGCCCCGGGACCTACGAGCAGTACTTC.

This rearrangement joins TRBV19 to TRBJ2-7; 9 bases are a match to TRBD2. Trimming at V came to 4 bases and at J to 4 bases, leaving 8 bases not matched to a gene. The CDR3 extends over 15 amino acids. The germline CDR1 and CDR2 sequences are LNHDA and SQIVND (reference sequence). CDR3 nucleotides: TGTGCCAGTAGTACCTTAGCGGGAGTCGGGTACGAGCAGTACTTC. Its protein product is CASSTLAGVGYEQYF.

The CDR3 region is CATTGLSSTDTQYF. The CDR3 DNA is TGTGCCACCACGGGACTTTCTAGCACAGATACGCAGTATTTT. The rearrangement joins TRBV2 to TRBJ2-3, with D possibly TRBD2 on 6 matching bases. The V and J ends lost 10 bases and 0 bases respectively, with 14 bases between them. CDR1 SNHLY and CDR2 FYNNEI come from the germline V gene. The CDR3 is 14 amino acids.

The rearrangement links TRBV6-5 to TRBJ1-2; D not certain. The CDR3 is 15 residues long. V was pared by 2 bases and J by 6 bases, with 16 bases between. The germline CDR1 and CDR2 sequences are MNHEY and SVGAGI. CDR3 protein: CASSYAAANLDGYTF. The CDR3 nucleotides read TGTGCCAGCAGTTACGCGGCAGCGAACCTCGATGGCTACACCTTC.

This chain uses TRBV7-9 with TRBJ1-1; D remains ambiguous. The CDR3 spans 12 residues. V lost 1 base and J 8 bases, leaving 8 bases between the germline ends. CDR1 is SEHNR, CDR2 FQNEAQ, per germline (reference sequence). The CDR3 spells CASSLGALEAFF. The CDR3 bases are TGTGCCAGCAGCTTAGGGGCCCTGGAAGCTTTCTTT. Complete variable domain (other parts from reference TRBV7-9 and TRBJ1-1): DTGVSQNPRHKITKRGQNVTFRCDPISEHNRLYWYRQTLGQGPEFLTYFQNEAQLEKSRLLSDRFSAERPKGSFSTLEIQRTEQGDSAMYLCASSLGALEAFFGQGTRLTVV.

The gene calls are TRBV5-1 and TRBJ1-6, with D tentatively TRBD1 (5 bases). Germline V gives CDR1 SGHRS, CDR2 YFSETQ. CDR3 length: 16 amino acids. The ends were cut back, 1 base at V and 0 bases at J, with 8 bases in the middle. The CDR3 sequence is CASSLIDSSYNSPLHF. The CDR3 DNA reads TGCGCCAGCAGCTTGATTGACAGCTCCTATAATTCACCCCTCCACTTT.

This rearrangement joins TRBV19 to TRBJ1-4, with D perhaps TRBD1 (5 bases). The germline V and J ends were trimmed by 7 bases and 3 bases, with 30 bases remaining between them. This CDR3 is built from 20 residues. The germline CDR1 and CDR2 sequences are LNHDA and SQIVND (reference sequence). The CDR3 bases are TGTGCCAGTATCATACTATTGAGGGGTTGGGACTTGCGGGCTAATGAAAAACTGTTTTTT. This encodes CASIILLRGWDLRANEKLFF.

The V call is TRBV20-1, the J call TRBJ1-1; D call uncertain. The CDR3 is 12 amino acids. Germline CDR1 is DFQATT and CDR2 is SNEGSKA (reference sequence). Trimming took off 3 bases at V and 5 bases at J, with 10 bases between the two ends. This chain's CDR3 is CSASAGGTEAFF. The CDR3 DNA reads TGCAGTGCTAGTGCGGGAGGGACTGAAGCTTTCTTT.

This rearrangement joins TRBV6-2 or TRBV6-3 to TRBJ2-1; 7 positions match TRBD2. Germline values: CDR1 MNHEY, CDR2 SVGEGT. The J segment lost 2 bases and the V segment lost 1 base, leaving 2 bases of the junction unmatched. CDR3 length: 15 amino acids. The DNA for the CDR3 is TGTGCCAGCAGTTACTGGGGGGGTACCTACAATGAGCAGTTCTTC. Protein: CASSYWGGTYNEQFF.

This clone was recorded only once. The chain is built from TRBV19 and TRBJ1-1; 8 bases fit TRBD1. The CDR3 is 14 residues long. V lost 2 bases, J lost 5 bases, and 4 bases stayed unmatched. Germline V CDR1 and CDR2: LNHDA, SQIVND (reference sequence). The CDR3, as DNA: TGTGCCAGTAGTATACAGGGGGCGAGGACTGAAGCTTTCTTT. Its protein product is CASSIQGARTEAFF.

The CDR3 protein is CASSLVPGGGNTIYF. In DNA, the CDR3 is TGTGCCAGCAGTTTAGTACCCGGTGGTGGAAACACCATATATTTT. V usage is TRBV27 and J usage is TRBJ1-3; D uncertain. The V end was cut by 2 bases, the J end by 3 bases, with 11 bases between. CDR3 length: 15 residues. The germline gives CDR1 MNHEY, CDR2 SMNVEV (reference sequence).